Listed below are T cell receptor beta chains from one sample, sequenced in a study of T cells in Graves' hyperthyroidism and ophthalmopathy. TCRdb reprocessed the multiplex PCR reads with MiXCR, giving one entry per CDR3 protein. The sample carries roughly 520,000 distinct CDR3 sequences, less than 25% recorded once. The sequenced sample was blood. The receptors shown here come from a woman in her twenties or thirties with Graves' ophthalmopathy. The CDR3 runs from the conserved cysteine through the conserved F or W. The D gene is left open where the match is weak. Size is omitted from some rows. Given values are once, few, many or a class for expanded clones.

clone_size	cdr3_length	v_call	d_call	j_call	cdr3_aa	cdr3_nt
few	14	TRBV27	TRBD1	TRBJ1-2	CASSSTGFRGGYTF	TGTGCCAGCAGCTCGACAGGGTTTCGGGGCGGCTACACCTTC
few	14	TRBV6-4	.	TRBJ1-2	CASSEDKGLRGYTF	TGTGCCAGCAGCGAGGACAAGGGCTTGAGGGGCTACACCTTC
.	18	TRBV4-1	.	TRBJ1-1	CASSQDSGGKGWNTEAFF	TGCGCCAGCAGCCAAGACTCCGGTGGGAAGGGATGGAACACTGAAGCTTTCTTT
many	11	TRBV10-3	TRBD1	TRBJ1-1	CAISGQGSAFF	TGTGCCATCAGCGGACAGGGTTCAGCTTTCTTT
.	16	TRBV11-2	TRBD1	TRBJ2-2	CASSSTRGPALGELFF	TGTGCCAGCAGCAGTACCAGGGGGCCCGCCCTCGGGGAGCTGTTTTTT
many	13	TRBV27	.	TRBJ1-1	CASSLRSITEAFF	TGTGCCAGCAGTCTCAGGAGTATAACTGAAGCTTTCTTT
few	15	TRBV7-3	.	TRBJ1-1	CASSPGDSPNTEAFF	TGTGCCAGCAGCCCAGGCGACAGCCCGAACACTGAAGCTTTCTTT
many	13	TRBV7-9	TRBD1	TRBJ1-1	CASSPRGTAEAFF	TGTGCCAGCAGCCCCCGCGGGACAGCTGAAGCTTTCTTT
few	13	TRBV7-8	.	TRBJ1-2	CASSLAFSEGYTF	TGTGCCAGCAGCTTAGCTTTTTCTGAGGGCTACACCTTC
.	14	TRBV7-3	.	TRBJ1-2	CASSTGFGIDGYTF	TGTGCCAGCAGCACTGGCTTCGGCATCGATGGCTACACCTTC
many	15	TRBV7-2	.	TRBJ2-7	CASSLGAFVSYEQYF	TGTGCCAGCAGCTTAGGTGCCTTTGTCTCCTACGAGCAGTACTTC
.	15	TRBV14	.	TRBJ2-7	CASSQELGLSTEQYF	TGTGCCAGCAGCCAAGAGCTCGGACTATCTACGGAGCAGTACTTC
once	15	TRBV6-1	.	TRBJ1-5	CASSEGGHSNQPQHF	TGTGCCAGCAGTGAAGGAGGGCACAGCAATCAGCCCCAGCATTTT
many	14	TRBV20-1	.	TRBJ1-1	CSAREGVGDTEAFF	TGCAGTGCTAGAGAAGGGGTGGGCGACACTGAAGCTTTCTTT
.	12	TRBV27	.	TRBJ1-5	CATWGSRRPQHF	TGTGCCACCTGGGGCAGCCGTCGGCCCCAGCATTTT
.	15	TRBV5-1	.	TRBJ1-6	CASSLSPENNSPLHF	TGCGCCAGCAGCTTGAGTCCTGAGAATAATTCACCCCTCCACTTT
many	13	TRBV6-5	.	TRBJ1-2	CASSNSANYGYTF	TGTGCCAGCAGCAACAGTGCCAACTATGGCTACACCTTC
.	16	TRBV18	TRBD1	TRBJ1-5	CASSPTDRGGNQPQHF	TGTGCCAGCTCACCAACGGACAGGGGGGGAAATCAGCCCCAGCATTTT
many	15	TRBV6-1	.	TRBJ1-5	CASSEAGFSNQPQHF	TGTGCCAGCAGTGAAGCAGGATTTAGCAATCAGCCCCAGCATTTT
.	14	TRBV30	.	TRBJ2-2	CAWRITGHTGELFF	TGTGCCTGGAGGATCACCGGGCACACCGGGGAGCTGTTTTTT
many	14	TRBV2	.	TRBJ1-3	CASRIQSSGNTIYF	TGTGCCAGCAGAATACAGAGCTCTGGAAACACCATATATTTT
many	13	TRBV6-1	.	TRBJ1-1	CASSATQVNEAFF	TGTGCCAGCAGTGCAACACAGGTAAATGAAGCTTTCTTT
many	12	TRBV12-3/TRBV12-4	TRBD1	TRBJ1-1	CASRLGQGATFF	TGTGCCAGCAGGCTCGGTCAGGGGGCAACTTTCTTT
many	14	TRBV29-1	.	TRBJ2-5	CSVHQGTTQETQYF	TGCAGCGTTCACCAGGGGACCACCCAAGAGACCCAGTACTTC
many	14	TRBV7-9	.	TRBJ2-7	CASSLSSSSYEQYF	TGTGCCAGCAGCTTATCGTCAAGCTCCTACGAGCAGTACTTC
.	12	TRBV7-6	.	TRBJ2-7	CASSYSKVEQYF	TGTGCCAGCAGTTACTCGAAAGTCGAGCAGTACTTC
few	14	TRBV30	.	TRBJ2-7	CAWSTTEGVYEQYF	TGTGCCTGGAGTACAACAGAGGGTGTTTACGAGCAGTACTTC
.	13	TRBV5-1	.	TRBJ2-7	CASSIAGVGEQYF	TGCGCCAGCAGCATCGCAGGGGTCGGGGAGCAGTACTTC
.	15	TRBV6-1	TRBD1	TRBJ2-5	CASSARDSHQETQYF	TGTGCCAGCAGCGCCCGGGACAGCCACCAAGAGACCCAGTACTTC
many	13	TRBV2	.	TRBJ1-1	CASGRDVNTEAFF	TGTGCCAGCGGAAGGGACGTAAACACTGAAGCTTTCTTT
many	14	TRBV14	.	TRBJ1-2	CASSQWEGAHGYTF	TGTGCCAGCAGCCAATGGGAGGGAGCCCATGGCTACACCTTC
.	14	TRBV6-2/TRBV6-3	.	TRBJ2-5	CASSDQGLRETQYF	TGTGCCAGCAGTGATCAGGGGTTGAGAGAGACCCAGTACTTC
.	14	TRBV12-3/TRBV12-4	TRBD2	TRBJ2-7	CASSTGTSGRRQYF	TGTGCCAGCAGCACCGGGACTAGCGGGAGAAGGCAGTACTTC
.	12	TRBV2	.	TRBJ1-3	CASKPGGHTIYF	TGTGCCAGCAAACCGGGGGGGCACACCATATATTTT
.	18	TRBV6-5	.	TRBJ2-5	CASSYREGALFPQETQYF	TGTGCCAGCAGTTACCGAGAGGGAGCGCTGTTCCCGCAAGAGACCCAGTACTTC
.	15	TRBV6-1	.	TRBJ1-1	CASTEAGAGNTEAFF	TGTGCCAGCACCGAGGCAGGGGCCGGGAACACTGAAGCTTTCTTT
.	15	TRBV7-9	TRBD1	TRBJ2-7	CASSHPPGQPSEQYF	TGTGCCAGCAGCCATCCCCCGGGACAGCCCTCCGAGCAGTACTTC
many	13	TRBV28	.	TRBJ1-2	CASSLDGQRGYTF	TGTGCCAGCAGTTTGGACGGCCAGCGGGGCTACACCTTC
many	14	TRBV2	.	TRBJ2-7	CASSEEIADYEQYF	TGTGCCAGCAGTGAAGAGATAGCGGACTACGAGCAGTACTTC
.	17	TRBV11-2	TRBD1	TRBJ1-2	CASSLDSGQAGLYGYTF	TGTGCCAGCAGCTTAGACTCGGGACAGGCCGGACTGTATGGCTACACCTTC
many	15	TRBV7-9	.	TRBJ2-7	CASSLADVQEGEQYF	TGTGCCAGCAGCTTAGCGGATGTACAGGAGGGCGAGCAGTACTTC
many	15	TRBV27	.	TRBJ2-7	CASSFTDAVPWEQYF	TGTGCCAGCAGTTTTACGGACGCGGTTCCTTGGGAGCAGTACTTC
many	14	TRBV10-3	.	TRBJ1-5	CAASEGNSNQPQHF	TGTGCCGCATCCGAGGGGAATAGCAATCAGCCCCAGCATTTT
few	13	TRBV6-2/TRBV6-3	.	TRBJ2-7	CASSYSIREEQYF	TGTGCCAGCAGTTACTCTATCAGGGAGGAGCAGTACTTC
many	17	TRBV12-3/TRBV12-4	TRBD1	TRBJ1-6	CASSDSPTGGFYSPLHF	TGTGCCAGCAGCGACAGCCCGACAGGGGGCTTTTATTCACCCCTCCACTTT
many	14	TRBV6-1	.	TRBJ2-7	CASRRSGGLYEQYF	TGTGCCAGCAGGCGCTCTGGGGGATTGTACGAGCAGTACTTC
.	15	TRBV18	.	TRBJ1-3	CASSLLQDSGNTIYF	TGTGCCAGCTCACTTCTACAGGACTCTGGAAACACCATATATTTT
many	12	TRBV29-1	.	TRBJ1-2	CSGYSGAEGYTF	TGCAGCGGATACTCGGGGGCAGAGGGCTACACCTTC
many	17	TRBV27	TRBD2	TRBJ2-7	CASSSLDRSGGTYEQYF	TGTGCCAGCAGTTCCCTCGATAGGTCGGGGGGAACCTACGAGCAGTACTTC